This T cell receptor beta chain was recovered during a study of CD8 T cells in ankylosing spondylitis. It was by quantitative 5'-RACE with molecular barcodes that TCR beta libraries were made. Using its own MiXCR run on the 5' RACE reads, TCRdb lists one record per CDR3 protein. The table lists around 280,000 distinct CDR3 sequences, roughly 20% of them singletons. Per germline, CDR1 MNHEY and CDR2 SVGEGT. CDR3 length: 15 residues. V was clipped by 7 bases and J by 4 bases, with 17 bases between them. The sequence came from a male donor with ankylosing spondylitis or in good health (not recorded which). V gene TRBV6-2 or TRBV6-3 combines with J gene TRBJ2-1, with a tentative D call TRBD2 (5 bases). The sample taken for sequencing was blood, either unsorted or a sorted T cell fraction (not recorded which). As DNA, the CDR3 is TGTGCCAGCACCGGTAGCGCAAGAGGGTACAATGAGCAGTTCTTC. Amino acids: CASTGSARGYNEQFF.